The 19 T cell receptor beta chains below come from one sample, sequenced in a study of CD4 and CD8 cells across lung adenocarcinoma regions. MiXCR was run by TCRdb on the PCR reads, yielding one entry per CDR3 protein. The sample shows approximately 24,000 distinct CDR3 sequences, about half of them seen only once. Sequencing was done on a sample of CD8+ T cells from the center of a lung tumor. The receptor source for this set is a male donor with lung adenocarcinoma. The CD4 and CD8 labels of this study may be unreliable.

This clonotype was counted between two and nine times. V gene TRBV6-1 combines with J gene TRBJ2-1; TRBD1 is a possible D gene (7 bases). V was shortened by 6 bases and J by 6 bases, with 21 bases between the two germline ends. This CDR3 has 16 amino acids. CDR1 is MNHNS, CDR2 SASEGT, per germline. The CDR3 sequence is CASRDRNYLGGNEQFF. DNA for the CDR3: TGTGCCAGCAGGGACAGGAATTATCTGGGGGGCAATGAGCAGTTCTTC.

The chain couples TRBV7-2 to TRBJ1-2, with no clear D. Trimming left V 5 bases short and J 0 bases short, with 10 bases between. Looked up from germline, CDR1 is SGHTA and CDR2 is FQGNSA. The CDR3 totals 14 residues. The CDR3 nucleotides read TGTGCCAGCAGCCCCGTTAGTGCTAACTATGGCTACACCTTC. Translated: CASSPVSANYGYTF.

The rearrangement joins TRBV11-2 to TRBJ2-1; D remains ambiguous. The V and J ends lost 0 bases and 3 bases respectively, with 6 bases between them. The CDR3 loop spans 14 amino acids. From germline, CDR1 is SGHAT and CDR2 FQNNGV. CDR3 coding DNA: TGTGCCAGCAGCTTAGACACGTTCTACAATGAGCAGTTCTTC. It encodes CASSLDTFYNEQFF.

This sequence joins TRBV10-1 and TRBJ2-3; the match to TRBD2 covers 12 bases. The J call may not be correct, given that the DNA end is closer to TRBJ2-7. This CDR3 spans 18 amino acids. Germline V gives CDR1 WNHNN, CDR2 SYGVQD (reference sequence). The CDR3 region has the DNA TGCGCCAGCAGTCGACGACTAGCGGGAGTGTTGGCGACAGACACGCAGTACTTC. Its protein product is CASSRRLAGVLATDTQYF.

The chain has TRBV6-1 and TRBJ2-3; D assignment may be TRBD1 or TRBD2 (5 bases each). CDR1 is MNHNS, CDR2 SASEGT, per germline. The germline V and J ends were trimmed by 4 bases and 6 bases, with 20 bases remaining between them. This CDR3 has 16 residues. This CDR3 is CASSGAGAGVGDTQYF. As DNA, the CDR3 is TGTGCCAGCAGTGGAGCCGGGGCCGGGGTTGGGGATACGCAGTATTTT.

For this clonotype: At one boundary the junction diverges from the germline segment, which might be a read error. CDR3: CASSEAGPGAENTQYF. The CDR3 DNA sequence: TGTGCCAGCAGTGAAGCGGGGCCGGGGGCCGAAAATACGCAGTATTTC. This chain links TRBV6-1 with TRBJ2-3; tentatively, D is TRBD1 or TRBD2 (6 bases each). From germline, CDR1 is MNHNS and CDR2 SASEGT. The CDR3 is made up of 16 amino acids.

Concerning this clonotype: A junction boundary mismatches the germline segment, possibly from a read error. The J gene is TRBJ2-1, the V gene TRBV6-1; D unresolved. CDR3 length equals 14 residues. Germline V gene lookup returns CDR1 MNHNS and CDR2 SASEGT. The chain's CDR3 is CAGSVVVGIDAQFF. CDR3 DNA: TGTGCCGGCAGTGTGGTTGTGGGGATAGATGCGCAGTTCTTC.

This clonotype has just a few counts. V usage is TRBV10-3 and J usage is TRBJ2-7; 9 bases are shared with TRBD2. The CDR3 is made up of 15 amino acids. V was clipped by 4 bases and J by 7 bases; unmatched bases: 11. Germline V lookup: CDR1 ENHRY, CDR2 SYGVKD. The CDR3 is CAISVLAGREGEQYF. For the CDR3, the DNA is TGTGCCATCAGTGTGCTAGCGGGACGGGAGGGGGAGCAGTACTTC.

The chain is built from TRBV3-1 and TRBJ2-7, with 10 bases lining up with TRBD2. Trimming removed 0 bases from V and 5 bases from J; junction bases left unmatched: 10. This CDR3 has 17 residues. Germline V lookup: CDR1 LGHDT, CDR2 YNNKEL (reference sequence). The CDR3 is CASSQDPRLAGEDEQYF. The CDR3 bases are TGTGCCAGCAGCCAAGATCCCAGGCTAGCGGGGGAGGACGAGCAGTACTTC.

The chain uses TRBV4-1 and TRBJ2-3, with 8 bases that match TRBD2. V shed 0 bases, J shed 1 base, and the junction held 3 bases outside the gene matches. The CDR3 is made up of 16 amino acids. Per germline, CDR1 MGHRA and CDR2 YSYEKL. The CDR3 DNA follows: TGCGCCAGCAGCCAAGATAATAGCGGGGGCACAGATACGCAGTATTTT. This codes for CASSQDNSGGTDTQYF.

This clonotype was seen a few times. The V and J genes are TRBV6-5 and TRBJ2-1; no clear D gene. Germline-derived CDR1 and CDR2 are MNHEY and SVGAGI. Trimming stripped 4 bases from V and 0 bases from J, with 7 bases between. The CDR3 extends over 14 amino acids. The CDR3 loop reads CASSLKNSYNEQFF. CDR3 bases: TGTGCCAGCAGTTTAAAGAACTCCTACAATGAGCAGTTCTTC.

This clonotype was seen just once. One end of the junction fails to match germline, which may point to a read error. V gene TRBV6-1 combines with J gene TRBJ2-3; no definite D call. The CDR3 runs to 16 residues. Germline loops: CDR1 MNHNS, CDR2 SASEGT. CDR3 protein: CASSETQTGSTDTQYF. For the CDR3, the DNA is TGTGCCAGCAGTGAAACGCAGACTGGCAGCACAGATACGCAGTACTTT.

In regard to this clonotype: An end of the junction does not agree with germline; a read error may underlie this. V is TRBV6-1 and J is TRBJ2-3; D may be TRBD1 (6 bases). CDR1 and CDR2 (germline): MNHNS, SASEGT. The CDR3 spans 17 residues. CDR3 bases: TGTGCCAGCATCTGCGCCAGGGGCAGGTTTGGCAAAAATACGCAGTACTTT. Translating gives CASICARGRFGKNTQYF.

This clonotype was observed a handful of times. This chain connects TRBV28 to TRBJ2-5, with D perhaps being TRBD1 or TRBD2 (5 bases each). Per germline, CDR1 MDHEN and CDR2 SYDVKM. The germline V and J ends were trimmed by 7 bases and 5 bases, with 17 bases remaining between them. The CDR3 extends over 14 amino acids. CDR3 coding DNA: TGTGCCAGCACTCCGAGGGTAGGGGACGAGACCCAGTACTTC. Its protein is CASTPRVGDETQYF.

This clonotype was detected many times. For the CDR3, the DNA is TGCAGTGCTAGAGATGCAGGACAGTTAGAGACCCAGTACTTC. Encoded protein: CSARDAGQLETQYF. The gene calls are TRBV20-1 and TRBJ2-5, with a weak D call TRBD1 (6 bases). The CDR3 consists of 14 residues. V dropped 0 bases and J dropped 4 bases, with 12 bases sitting between them. CDR1 and CDR2 from the germline V gene are DFQATT and SNEGSKA (reference sequence).

Points on this clonotype: The junction shows a germline mismatch at one end, possibly a read error. V gene TRBV10-1 combines with J gene TRBJ2-3; a possible D gene is TRBD2 (6 bases). The CDR3 is made up of 16 amino acids. Germline V gene lookup returns CDR1 WNHNN and CDR2 SYGVQD (reference sequence). This CDR3 reads CASRGIGGGDTDTQYF. For the CDR3, the DNA is TGCGCCAGCAGGGGGATCGGGGGAGGAGACACAGATACGCAGTATTTC.

This clonotype showed up just a few times. The J gene is TRBJ2-7, the V gene TRBV27, with 7 bases aligning to TRBD1. J gave up 2 bases and V 3 bases, and 1 base lay outside the gene matches. This CDR3 spans 13 amino acids. Germline loops: CDR1 MNHEY, CDR2 SMNVEV (reference sequence). The CDR3 bases are TGTGCCAGCAGTTTGACAGGGCCCTACGAGCAGTACTTC. This sequence encodes CASSLTGPYEQYF.

This clonotype was observed many times. The chain employs TRBV10-1 and TRBJ2-2; 7 bases line up with TRBD2. CDR3 length: 14 amino acids. The V segment lost 6 bases and the J segment 4 bases; nucleotides outside the gene matches: 5. Per germline, CDR1 WNHNN and CDR2 SYGVQD (reference sequence). CDR3 sequence (DNA): TGCGCCAGCAGAGAGGGGAGGGCCACCGGGGAGCTGTTTTTT. It specifies CASREGRATGELFF.

This chain links TRBV6-1 with TRBJ2-3; TRBD2 might be the D (6 bases). The CDR3 sequence is 15 residues long. Germline V gene sequence: CDR1 MNHNS, CDR2 SASEGT. The V end was cut by 1 base, the J end by 1 base, with 9 bases between. This CDR3 is CASSEERVGTDTQYF. CDR3 DNA sequence: TGTGCCAGCAGTGAAGAGCGGGTGGGCACAGATACGCAGTATTTT.